This T cell receptor beta chain was captured by sequencing in a study of CD8 T cells in Susac syndrome. RNA totalling about 0.5 to 1 ug underwent reverse transcription with random hexamers. The authors amplified TCR beta CDR3 across 54 Vbeta and 13 Jbeta using immunoSEQ multiplex PCR. TCRdb ran MiXCR on the immunoSEQ multiplex PCR reads and lists one entry per CDR3 protein. Here the sample spans 250,000 to 300,000 distinct CDR3 sequences, approximately 85% being singletons. The table lists this clonotype with a few counts. The CDR3 sequence is 16 residues long. V was pared by 3 bases and J by 6 bases, with 21 bases between. Looked up from germline, CDR1 is SGHRS and CDR2 is YFSETQ.

The origin of this receptor is a human donor with multiple sclerosis. This chain joins TRBV5-1 and TRBJ1-1, with D possibly matching TRBD1 (5 bases). The sequenced sample was CD8+ T cells from PBMCs. CDR3 sequence reads: CASSWRAWGYWAEAFF. In nucleotides, the CDR3 is TGCGCCAGCAGCTGGCGGGCGTGGGGCTATTGGGCTGAAGCTTTCTTT.